These T cell receptor beta chains were read from a single sample in a study of regulatory T cells in long-lasting Graves disease. TCRdb analysed the multiplex PCR reads with MiXCR anew, one entry per CDR3 protein. The table has about 400,000 distinct CDR3 sequences, roughly 20% seen once. The sequenced sample was peripheral blood mononuclear cells (PBMCs), obtained when the disease was refractory, from a patient treated with antithyroid drugs. Source of these receptors: a female donor with Graves disease. Both conserved end residues are part of each CDR3. The D gene is left open where the match is weak. Only some rows state a clone size, as once, few, many or a class for expanded clones.

v_call,clone_size,j_call,d_call,cdr3_aa,cdr3_nt
TRBV28,many,TRBJ1-5,TRBD1,CASSSLLLSEGTGGNQPQHF,TGTGCCAGCAGTTCCCTATTGCTTTCCGAAGGGACAGGGGGCAATCAGCCCCAGCATTTT
TRBV29-1,few,TRBJ2-2,.,CSVDEVGTGELFF,TGCAGCGTTGACGAGGTGGGCACCGGGGAGCTGTTTTTT
TRBV27,many,TRBJ2-7,.,CAAGRESYEQYF,TGTGCCGCGGGCAGGGAGTCCTACGAGCAGTACTTC
TRBV12-3/TRBV12-4,many,TRBJ2-5,.,CASSQTTGMGETQYF,TGTGCCAGCAGCCAGACCACAGGGATGGGGGAGACCCAGTACTTC
TRBV13,.,TRBJ2-2,TRBD2,CASSLGSGRNTGELFF,TGTGCCAGCAGCTTAGGCAGCGGGAGGAACACCGGGGAGCTGTTTTTT
TRBV7-2,few,TRBJ2-2,TRBD2,CASSLEERSSGRAGESGELFF,TGTGCCAGCAGCTTAGAGGAAAGGTCTAGCGGGAGGGCCGGGGAAAGCGGGGAGCTGTTTTTT
TRBV6-2/TRBV6-3,.,TRBJ1-2,.,CASRSQDNYGYTF,TGTGCCAGCAGATCACAGGACAACTATGGCTACACCTTC
TRBV6-1,.,TRBJ2-7,.,CASRSPGGIGYEQYF,TGTGCCAGCAGATCACCCGGAGGGATAGGCTACGAGCAGTACTTC
TRBV18,.,TRBJ1-5,.,CASSPREGASGPQHF,TGTGCCAGCTCACCAAGGGAAGGGGCCAGCGGGCCCCAGCATTTT
TRBV7-2,.,TRBJ2-3,.,CASSLTGPRVTDTQYF,TGTGCCAGCAGCTTAACGGGACCCCGAGTCACAGATACGCAGTATTTT
TRBV12-3/TRBV12-4,few,TRBJ2-7,.,CASSQEFSYEQYF,TGTGCCAGCAGTCAGGAGTTCTCCTACGAGCAGTACTTC
TRBV27,many,TRBJ1-1,TRBD1,CASSLATGGQAFF,TGTGCCAGCAGTTTGGCGACAGGGGGCCAAGCTTTCTTT
TRBV12-3/TRBV12-4,many,TRBJ2-7,.,CASSASGTPSYEQYF,TGTGCCAGCAGTGCTTCCGGGACGCCTTCCTACGAGCAGTACTTC
TRBV19,.,TRBJ2-7,.,CASRSGGGPYEQYF,TGTGCCAGTAGGAGCGGAGGGGGTCCCTACGAGCAGTACTTC
TRBV20-1,.,TRBJ2-1,.,CSASSLGNEQFF,TGCAGTGCCAGCTCCCTCGGCAATGAGCAGTTCTTC
TRBV6-2/TRBV6-3,.,TRBJ1-3,.,CASSYDLSGNTIYF,TGTGCCAGCAGTTACGACCTCTCTGGAAACACCATATATTTT
TRBV7-2,.,TRBJ2-5,TRBD2,CASSLGGGSDETQYF,TGTGCCAGCAGCTTAGGGGGAGGGTCTGACGAGACCCAGTACTTC
TRBV3-1,many,TRBJ2-4,TRBD1,CASSRIVTGEAKNIQYF,TGTGCCAGCAGCCGAATAGTTACAGGGGAAGCCAAAAACATTCAGTACTTC
TRBV28,many,TRBJ2-5,.,CASSFNREIQYF,TGTGCCAGCAGTTTTAACAGGGAAATCCAGTACTTC
TRBV29-1,.,TRBJ2-7,TRBD2,CSVAGLAGVGEQYF,TGCAGCGTCGCGGGACTAGCGGGAGTCGGCGAGCAGTACTTC
TRBV29-1,.,TRBJ2-7,TRBD2,CSVEEGLAGQYEQYF,TGCAGCGTTGAAGAGGGACTAGCGGGACAATACGAGCAGTACTTC
TRBV30,.,TRBJ2-7,TRBD1,CAWSDRGRGEQYF,TGTGCCTGGAGTGACAGGGGGCGAGGCGAGCAGTACTTC
TRBV28,many,TRBJ2-5,TRBD2,CASSDLGLGGETQYF,TGTGCCAGCAGCGACCTGGGACTAGGGGGTGAGACCCAGTACTTC
TRBV28,many,TRBJ1-5,.,CASSTLNQPQHF,TGTGCCAGCAGTACTCTTAATCAGCCCCAGCATTTT
TRBV7-4,.,TRBJ2-1,TRBD2,CASSLEGLAGSYNEQFF,TGTGCCAGCAGCTTAGAAGGGCTAGCGGGATCCTACAATGAGCAGTTCTTC
TRBV5-6,.,TRBJ1-4,TRBD1,CASSPGATGPGEKLFF,TGTGCCAGCAGCCCGGGAGCGACAGGGCCGGGGGAAAAACTGTTTTTT
TRBV7-9,.,TRBJ2-7,.,CASSLGRDPYEQYF,TGTGCCAGCAGCTTGGGCAGGGATCCCTACGAGCAGTACTTC
TRBV2,many,TRBJ2-4,.,CASTGAKNIQYF,TGTGCCAGCACAGGAGCCAAAAACATTCAGTACTTC
TRBV20-1,few,TRBJ1-6,.,CSASDRGGNSPLHF,TGCAGTGCTAGTGACCGGGGGGGTAATTCACCCCTCCACTTT
TRBV2,many,TRBJ1-2,.,CASKGVGSYGYTF,TGTGCCAGCAAAGGCGTCGGGTCGTATGGCTACACCTTC
TRBV7-9,few,TRBJ2-7,TRBD1,CASSLATGGTYEQYF,TGTGCCAGCAGCTTAGCGACAGGGGGTACGTACGAGCAGTACTTC
TRBV28,many,TRBJ1-2,.,CASSSGTYRLAYGYTF,TGTGCCAGCAGTTCGGGGACCTACAGGTTAGCCTATGGCTACACCTTC
TRBV5-5,once,TRBJ2-2,TRBD2,CASSLSGASGRSFSFTGELFF,TGTGCCAGCAGCTTGTCGGGGGCTAGCGGGCGGTCTTTTTCCTTCACCGGGGAGCTGTTTTTT
TRBV6-1,many,TRBJ1-5,.,CASSSRQDVSNQPQHF,TGTGCCAGCAGCTCCCGACAGGATGTAAGCAATCAGCCCCAGCATTTT
TRBV10-3,.,TRBJ2-7,TRBD2,CAISGGSSGGYEQYF,TGTGCCATCAGTGGAGGATCTAGCGGGGGGTACGAGCAGTACTTC
TRBV20-1,many,TRBJ1-2,.,CSAREQGFGYTF,TGCAGTGCTAGGGAACAAGGATTTGGCTACACCTTC
TRBV19,.,TRBJ1-5,.,CASSMWTNQPQHF,TGTGCCAGTAGTATGTGGACCAATCAGCCCCAGCATTTT
TRBV11-2,.,TRBJ2-1,.,CASSLDYSRNEQFF,TGTGCCAGCAGCTTAGATTACAGTCGCAATGAGCAGTTCTTC
TRBV19,.,TRBJ1-1,.,CAGSIAITGRTEAFF,TGTGCCGGTAGTATAGCCATCACAGGGAGGACTGAAGCTTTCTTT
TRBV7-9,.,TRBJ1-2,TRBD1,CASSDRTGSEGYTF,TGTGCCAGCAGCGATAGGACAGGAAGCGAGGGCTACACCTTC
TRBV7-2,.,TRBJ2-5,TRBD2,CASSLETSGSLRETQYF,TGTGCCAGCAGCTTAGAAACTAGCGGGTCCCTCCGGGAGACCCAGTACTTC
TRBV24-1,few,TRBJ2-5,TRBD1,CATSDRGLETQYF,TGTGCCACCAGTGATAGGGGGCTGGAGACCCAGTACTTC
TRBV30,.,TRBJ1-1,.,CAWKGPGNTEAFF,TGTGCCTGGAAGGGTCCGGGGAACACTGAAGCTTTCTTT
TRBV20-1,.,TRBJ2-2,.,CSARPGGSNTGELFF,TGCAGTGCCCGGCCGGGCGGATCGAACACCGGGGAGCTGTTTTTT
TRBV24-1,.,TRBJ1-2,.,CATTGRGGYTF,TGTGCCACCACGGGCCGGGGCGGCTACACCTTC
TRBV4-1,.,TRBJ1-6,TRBD1,CASSQKPTGWNSPLHF,TGCGCCAGCAGCCAAAAACCGACAGGGTGGAATTCACCCCTCCACTTT
TRBV15,.,TRBJ2-7,TRBD1,CATSTRDRYYEQYF,TGTGCCACCAGCACCCGGGACAGGTACTACGAGCAGTACTTC
TRBV27,few,TRBJ2-1,.,CASSPVGSDNEQFF,TGTGCCAGCAGTCCCGTCGGGTCGGACAATGAGCAGTTCTTC
TRBV28,many,TRBJ2-5,TRBD1,CASSPRQGIGETQYF,TGTGCCAGCAGTCCAAGACAGGGGATTGGAGAGACCCAGTACTTC
TRBV4-1,.,TRBJ1-2,.,CASSQGAVGGANYGYTF,TGCGCCAGCAGCCAAGGGGCCGTAGGGGGGGCTAACTATGGCTACACCTTC
TRBV7-3,many,TRBJ1-2,TRBD1,CASSYPTPGTGMNYGYTF,TGTGCCAGCAGCTACCCCACTCCGGGGACAGGGATGAACTATGGCTACACCTTC
TRBV12-3/TRBV12-4,many,TRBJ1-2,.,CASSAGPTNYGYTF,TGTGCCAGCAGTGCGGGGCCCACTAACTATGGCTACACCTTC
TRBV6-9,few,TRBJ2-4,TRBD2,CASSFPTASGKNIQYF,TGTGCCAGCAGTTTCCCCACGGCTAGCGGGAAAAACATTCAGTACTTC
TRBV6-1,.,TRBJ1-3,.,CASSEWNGNTIYF,TGTGCCAGCAGTGAATGGAATGGGAACACCATATATTTT
TRBV4-1,few,TRBJ1-2,TRBD1,CASSQPGQGSGYTF,TGCGCCAGCAGCCAACCGGGACAGGGTAGTGGCTACACCTTC
TRBV7-9,.,TRBJ1-1,TRBD1,CASSLTGGADTEAFF,TGTGCCAGCAGTTTGACAGGGGGCGCGGACACTGAAGCTTTCTTT
TRBV10-3,.,TRBJ2-2,.,CAISGSTGELFF,TGTGCCATCAGTGGAAGCACCGGGGAGCTGTTTTTT